This T cell receptor (beta chain) came from a study of cytomegalovirus exposure and HLA in healthy donors. In the study overall: Out of around 360 genotyped donors, roughly 80% belonged to the Caucasian-associated ancestry cluster.

Amplification used 60 Vbeta primers and 13 Jbeta primers. Profiling relied on immunoSEQ multiplex PCR, and the TCRdb table lists in-frame clones only, not all of them. Counted here are nearly 110,000 clones, 77% occurring once; the ten biggest clones make up about 4.3%. The sample was PBMCs. This TCR came from a male donor in good health and CMV-seronegative.

CDR3: CASSPSVQGFGANVLTF. The CDR3 DNA is TGCGCCAGCAGCCCGAGTGTACAGGGTTTTGGGGCCAACGTCCTGACTTTC. The genes are TRBV5-1 and TRBJ2-6; maybe TRBD1 (6 bases). The V gene's germline CDR1 is SGHRS and CDR2 YFSETQ. Trimming stripped 4 bases from V and 3 bases from J, with 17 bases between. CDR3 length: 17 amino acids. The full variable domain, completed using reference TRBV5-1 and TRBJ2-6, is KAGVTQTPRYLIKTRGQQVTLSCSPISGHRSVSWYQQTPGQGLQFLFEYFSETQRNKGNFPGRFSGRQFSNSRSEMNVSTLELGDSALYLCASSPSVQGFGANVLTFGAGSRLTVL.